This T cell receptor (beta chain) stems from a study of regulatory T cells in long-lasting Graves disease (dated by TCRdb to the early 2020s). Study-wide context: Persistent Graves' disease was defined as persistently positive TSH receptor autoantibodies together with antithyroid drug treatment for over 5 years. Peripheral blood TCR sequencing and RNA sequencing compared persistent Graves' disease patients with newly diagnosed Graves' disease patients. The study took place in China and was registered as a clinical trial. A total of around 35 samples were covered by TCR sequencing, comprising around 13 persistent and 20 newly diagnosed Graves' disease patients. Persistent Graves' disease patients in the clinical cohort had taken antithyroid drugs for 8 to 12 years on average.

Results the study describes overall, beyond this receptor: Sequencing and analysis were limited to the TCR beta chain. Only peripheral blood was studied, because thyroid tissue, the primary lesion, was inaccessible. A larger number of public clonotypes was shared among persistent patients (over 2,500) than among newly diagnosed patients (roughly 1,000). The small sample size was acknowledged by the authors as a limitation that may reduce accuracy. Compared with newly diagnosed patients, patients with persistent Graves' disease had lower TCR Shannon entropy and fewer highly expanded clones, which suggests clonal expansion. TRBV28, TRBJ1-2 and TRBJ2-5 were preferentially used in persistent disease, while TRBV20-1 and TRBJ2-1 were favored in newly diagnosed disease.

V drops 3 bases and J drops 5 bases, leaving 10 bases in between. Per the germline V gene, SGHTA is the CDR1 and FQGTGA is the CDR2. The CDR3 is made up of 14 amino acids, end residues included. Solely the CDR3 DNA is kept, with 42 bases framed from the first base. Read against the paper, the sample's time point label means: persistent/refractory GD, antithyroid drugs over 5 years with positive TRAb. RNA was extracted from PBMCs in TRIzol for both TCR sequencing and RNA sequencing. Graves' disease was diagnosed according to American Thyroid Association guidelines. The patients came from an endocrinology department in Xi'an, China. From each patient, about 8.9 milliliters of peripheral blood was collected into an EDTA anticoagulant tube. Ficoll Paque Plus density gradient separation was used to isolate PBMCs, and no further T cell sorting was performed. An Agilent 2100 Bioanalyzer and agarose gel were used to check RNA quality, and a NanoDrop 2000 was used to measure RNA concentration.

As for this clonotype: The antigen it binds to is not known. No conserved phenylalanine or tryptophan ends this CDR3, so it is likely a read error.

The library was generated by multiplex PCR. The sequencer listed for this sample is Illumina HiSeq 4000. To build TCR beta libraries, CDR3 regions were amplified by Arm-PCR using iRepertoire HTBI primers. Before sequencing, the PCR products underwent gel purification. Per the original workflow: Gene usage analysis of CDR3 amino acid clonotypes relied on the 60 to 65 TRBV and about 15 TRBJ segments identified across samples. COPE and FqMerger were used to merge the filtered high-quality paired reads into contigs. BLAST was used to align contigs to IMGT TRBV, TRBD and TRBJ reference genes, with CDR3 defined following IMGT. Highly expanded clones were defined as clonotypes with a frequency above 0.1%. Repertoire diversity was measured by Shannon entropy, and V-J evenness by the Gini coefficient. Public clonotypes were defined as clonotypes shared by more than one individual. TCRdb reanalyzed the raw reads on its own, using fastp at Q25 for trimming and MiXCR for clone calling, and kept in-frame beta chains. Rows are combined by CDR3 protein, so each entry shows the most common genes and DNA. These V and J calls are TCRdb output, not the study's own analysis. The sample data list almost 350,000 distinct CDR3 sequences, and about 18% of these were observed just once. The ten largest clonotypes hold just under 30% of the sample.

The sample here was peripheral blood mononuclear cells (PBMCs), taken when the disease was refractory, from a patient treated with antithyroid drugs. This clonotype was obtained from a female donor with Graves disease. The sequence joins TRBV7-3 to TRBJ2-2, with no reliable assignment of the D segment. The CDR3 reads CASSFLSGTGELFS. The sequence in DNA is TGTGCCAGCAGCTTCCTTAGTGGTACCGGGGAGCTGTTTTCT.